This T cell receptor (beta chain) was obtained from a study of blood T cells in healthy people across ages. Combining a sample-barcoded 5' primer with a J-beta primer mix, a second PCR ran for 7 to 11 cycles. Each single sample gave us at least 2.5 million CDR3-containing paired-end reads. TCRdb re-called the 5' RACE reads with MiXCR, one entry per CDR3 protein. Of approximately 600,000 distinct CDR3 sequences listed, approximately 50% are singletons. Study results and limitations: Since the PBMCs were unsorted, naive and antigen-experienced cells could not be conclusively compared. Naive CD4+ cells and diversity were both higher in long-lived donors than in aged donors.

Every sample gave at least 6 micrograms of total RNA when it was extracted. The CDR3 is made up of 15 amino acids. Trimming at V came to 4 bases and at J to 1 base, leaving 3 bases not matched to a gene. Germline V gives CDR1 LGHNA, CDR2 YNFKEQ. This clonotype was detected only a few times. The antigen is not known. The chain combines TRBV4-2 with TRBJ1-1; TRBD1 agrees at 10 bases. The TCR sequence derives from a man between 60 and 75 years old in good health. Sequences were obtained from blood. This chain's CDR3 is CASSPDRGTNTEAFF. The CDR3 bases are TGTGCCAGCAGCCCGGACAGGGGGACGAACACTGAAGCTTTCTTT.